This T cell receptor beta chain derives from a study of cytomegalovirus exposure and HLA in healthy donors (dated by TCRdb to 2016 to 2017). Broadly, across the study: In an earlier analysis of 587 of the donors, around 290 Gb of sequence data and roughly 100 million unique TCR beta sequences from roughly 200 million T cells were reported. HLA typing included class I and class II loci at four-digit resolution. Because of strong linkage in the cohort, four to six DR-DQ haplotypes were treated as single units for association and clustering. The number of typed donors differed by locus: about 629-630 for A, B, C, DRB1 and DQB1; approximately 530 for DQA1; 606 for DPA1; and approximately 450 for DPB1. Across some 400 genotyped donors of the cohort, an average of approximately 220,000 unique TCR beta nucleotide sequences per donor were sequenced, and approximately 17% of those sequences were non-productive. Donor age, sex, ethnicity and CMV serostatus were collected together with the repertoire data. A separate validation cohort of more than 100 different subjects was used in addition to the roughly 700-subject first cohort. An early release that covered about 600 HLA-typed donors contained approximately 300 gigabases of sequencing data and 85 million to 100 million unique TCR sequences. All discovery cohort repertoires had been generated on a single sequencing platform. To decide whether each TCR beta V gene segment behaved as functional or pseudogenic, an earlier analysis of 587 of the donors relied on high-throughput TCR beta sequencing. The study used immunosequencing to profile the T cell repertoires of more than 650 subjects and linked those repertoires to cytomegalovirus serostatus. To predict cytomegalovirus infection status, the study combined high-throughput TCR immunosequencing, statistical association of individual TCRs with disease status, and machine learning. Of the 398 genotyped donors, approximately 80% fell in the genetic ancestry cluster associated with self-reported Caucasian donors. A later analysis re-analyzed previously published TCR beta repertoires from 650 to 800 donors and added high-resolution HLA genotyping to study TCR occurrence patterns. In a later genetic analysis, genome-wide SNP genotypes for 398 of the 666 donors were used, and that subset was treated as a discovery cohort. The aim of the study was to test whether cataloging public T cell receptors could identify signatures of past pathogen exposure. The later analysis used no new phenotypic data to find candidate immune exposures, relying instead on TCR beta sequences and their occurrence across donors.

Receptor amplification or capture employed the immunoSEQ multiplex PCR assay. For the multiplex PCR, a mixture combining 60 forward primers for TCR Vbeta segments and 13 reverse primers for TCR Jbeta segments was used. A multiplex PCR assay on genomic DNA amplified the CDR3 region of rearranged TCR beta genes. The Illumina HiSeq System was used to sequence the amplified TCR beta libraries as 87-base-pair reads. The authors' pipeline ran thus. Across the 600 to 700 repertoires, a later analysis counted tens of millions of unique TCR beta chains, some 11 million of which were shared by at least two donors. Raw reads were error-corrected and collapsed into unique sequences by a nearest-neighbor algorithm in which closely related sequences were merged to remove PCR and sequencing errors. V, D and J gene segments were assigned by aligning CDR3 sequences to IMGT reference sequences. For a sequence to be retained, at least a six-nucleotide match to both a V gene segment and a J gene segment was required. Rearrangements were classified as productive when the CDR3 lacked stop codons and remained in frame with V and J, and all other rearrangements were classified as non-productive. Following IMGT convention, CDR3 was defined as the stretch from the second conserved V-encoded cysteine up to the conserved J-encoded phenylalanine. Sequences without an unambiguous match to a single V gene segment were excluded from the earlier analysis of 450 to 650 of the donors. In an earlier analysis of 450 to 750 of the donors, a V segment was called functional when productive rearrangements were above 56.7%, and segregating when the standard deviation between donors exceeded 5%. A statistical classification framework was built to diagnose cytomegalovirus status from the catalog of TCR beta chain sequences. V and J gene assignment, in a later analysis, came from comparing TCR nucleotide sequences with IMGT/GENE-DB human TR gene sequences. In a later analysis, CDR3 sequences and most-parsimonious VDJ recombination scenarios were assigned using the TCRdist pipeline. In a later analysis, every TCR beta chain was defined by the combination of its CDR3 amino acid sequence and its V-gene family, and reads without a unique V-gene family were dropped. To address suspected cross-contamination and a sequencing artifact, a later analysis removed under 600 highly shared, low-generation-probability nucleotide sequences. A later analysis calculated a clonal expansion index for each public chain from normalized within-repertoire ranks of inferred template counts. A later analysis computed generation probabilities with a VDJ recombination model fitted to out-of-frame rearrangements, and checked the results against IGoR. Hypergeometric tests were used in a later analysis to score TCR-TCR, TCR-HLA and TCR-CMV co-occurrence, with a repertoire-size bias correction applied to the TCR pairs. To estimate false discovery rates, a later analysis permuted the HLA or CMV assignments 20 times. In a later analysis, co-occurring TCRs were grouped using DBSCAN, with TCRdist sequence similarity added in when clustering inside HLA-allele-positive subsets. Repertoires with fewer than 30,000 or more than 120,000 public chains were left out of co-occurrence clustering, as were five repertoires with anomalous nucleotide sharing. TCRdb carries this immuneACCESS record with in-frame sequences only. Its versions omit some clonotypes, under half of them owing to an unresolved V gene in the studies checked, with the rest unexplained. V and J calls and clone size are those listed in that table; D and trimming were worked out from the DNA. The sample contains 100,000 to 150,000 clones, around 80% of them found a single time. Approximately 1.7% of the sample comes from the top ten.

V loses 11 bases of germline sequence and J loses 4 bases, and the interval between the two ends is 15 bases. CDR1 is given as LNHDA and CDR2 as SQIVND, both from the germline V gene (reference sequence). Spanning cysteine to phenylalanine, the CDR3 consists of 13 amino acids. The sequence is cut down to CDR3 DNA, 39 bases in frame from base 1. The paper's findings and limits, for the study overall: In an earlier analysis of more than 500 of the donors, most TCR beta V segments appeared in productive rearrangements about 87% or about 30% of the time, broadly matching IMGT annotations. For the cohort, immune exposure information was limited to CMV serostatus. A cluster of highly shared sequence variants was judged likely to represent a technical artifact of the sequencing pipeline. According to a later analysis, parvovirus B19, influenza, CMV and Epstein-Barr virus appeared linked to several top co-occurrence clusters. Because HLA typing was unavailable for some donors at each locus, only the typed subset was used in association tests. The earlier analysis of 587 of the donors excluded over 15 rarely observed V segments, including chromosome 9 orphons, because counts were too low. The study gave a list of 150 to 200 TCR beta chains associated with cytomegalovirus. Compared with the roughly 700-donor mean, donors in an Asian-associated ancestry cluster had fewer N-insertions in productive TCRs, according to a later genetic analysis. A further reported finding was that TCR beta sequences accurately predicted the HLA-A and HLA-B alleles for most subjects in the first cohort. According to the authors, the approach could potentially be generalized to other disease states and immunological phenotypes. A later analysis found that TCR association rates varied across HLA loci, with DRB1 alleles showing the most associated TCRs and HLA-C alleles the fewest. Cytomegalovirus status was reported to be diagnosed by the classifier with high specificity and sensitivity in both the original and validation cohorts. Linkage disequilibrium might explain the correlated functional status among segregating V segments, but an unknown experimental factor could not be ruled out. In a later analysis, some 17,000 TCR beta sequences were associated with specific HLA alleles at a false discovery rate of 0.05. Most CMV-associated TCR beta chains appeared to be HLA-restricted in a later analysis, and the HLA associations seemed to be driven largely by CMV exposure. Most TCR sequences were seen in very few donors, while some public TCRs were found in many individuals. This cohort had only TCR beta chains sequenced, and the lack of alpha or paired-chain data limited which features could be detected. Some IMGT-functional V segments, including TRBV6-2 and TRBV6-3, could not be told apart with the 87-base-pair reads, so those segments were excluded. When HLA alleles, especially DR and DQ, strongly co-occurred, attributing TCR associations to individual alleles was difficult. A few of the identified cytomegalovirus-associated TCR beta chains were confirmed in vitro to be specific for cytomegalovirus antigens. Roughly uniform sequencing depth across donors was assumed in presence/absence analyses, although this assumption may not hold. A later analysis found that HLA-associated TCR beta chains were more clonally expanded and had lower generation probabilities than equally common non-associated chains. V-gene and J-gene trimming of TCR beta chains was associated with a missense DCLRE1C variant in a later genetic analysis, and the association was replicated in an independent cohort.

Remarks on this clone: No cognate antigen has been identified for it. Per-base quality was not reported, and no clone a single base away is much larger than it.

The cohort comprised several hundred healthy bone marrow donors. Cohort members were all nominally healthy when sampled, although unrecorded immune exposures were likely present. The donor tested CMV seronegative, placing the donor among the roughly 350 seronegative members of the cohort. Each donor provided a peripheral blood sample, and peripheral blood mononuclear cells were used for TCR beta sequencing. The Qiagen DNeasy Blood Extraction Kit was used to extract genomic DNA from the blood cell samples. The rearranged chain carries TRBV19 and TRBJ1-3; confidence is insufficient to name the D gene. The sequenced sample consisted of PBMCs. The clonotype was recovered from a middle-aged woman in good health and CMV-seronegative. The encoded CDR3 is CASGGSTGNTIYF. The DNA sequence is given as TGTGCCTCCGGAGGTTCTACAGGAAACACCATATATTTT.